The clone carrying this TCR beta chain was found a few times. As yet, its antigen is unknown. One entry per CDR3 protein results from TCRdb running MiXCR on the reads. The sample records about half a million distinct CDR3 sequences, about 42% being singletons. The CDR3 is made up of 13 amino acids. Trimming took 6 bases from V and 6 from J, leaving 18 bases between them. Germline CDR1 is DFQATT and CDR2 is SNEGSKA (reference sequence). This entry belongs to a study of T cell repertoires in cytomegalovirus infection. On the study more broadly: Public TCR beta signatures marked donors with CMV infection and the matching HLA. Overall study results and limits: The ex vivo response showed dominance by HLA-C-restricted CMV-specific TCR beta clonotypes.

The sequence was collected from a human donor in good health (CMV status not recorded). Some clones in this sample may be carry-over from other donors' samples. The J gene is TRBJ2-7, the V gene TRBV20-1; D is possibly TRBD2 (6 bases). The material sequenced was cultured PBMCs, taken from culture after CMV antigen stimulation. The CDR3 nucleotides are TGCAGTGCCACTGCGACGGGAGCCACCGAGCAGTACTTC. Protein product: CSATATGATEQYF.